The 16 T cell receptor beta chains below come from one sample, sequenced in a study of technical replicates of blood from four donors (dated by TCRdb to about 2017). The library was made by the immunoSEQ multiplex PCR assay. TCRdb took this table from immuneACCESS and kept in-frame rearrangements with V and J called. Such tables lack part of the clones; where checked against another copy, unresolved V genes explain under half of the gap, and the rest is unexplained. The sample profile shows some 75,000 clones; about 97% of them were found once. The ten biggest clones cover just over 0.3% of the sample. Sequencing used T cells isolated from PBMCs. Source of these receptors: a human donor in good health.

The chain employs TRBV19 and TRBJ1-5; the match to TRBD1 covers 8 bases. CDR1 and CDR2 (germline): LNHDA, SQIVND (reference sequence). V shed 3 bases and J 7 bases; nucleotides not matched to a gene: 11. The CDR3 sequence is 16 residues long. The CDR3 coding sequence is TGTGCCAGTAGTATGGGTCACAGGGGGTTGGACCAGCCCCAGCATTTT. Its translation is CASSMGHRGLDQPQHF.

The chain is built from TRBV29-1 and TRBJ2-6; perhaps TRBD1 as D (5 bases). Germline CDR1 is SQVTM and CDR2 is ANQGSEA. Trimming stripped 5 bases from V and 0 bases from J, with 8 bases between. The CDR3 loop spans 14 amino acids. CDR3 region: CSVRQLSGANVLTF. The CDR3 nucleotides are TGCAGCGTTAGACAGCTCTCTGGGGCCAACGTCCTGACTTTC.

This sequence joins TRBV6-5 and TRBJ2-7; 8 nucleotides match TRBD2. V was clipped by 3 bases and J by 7 bases; unmatched bases: 5. The CDR3 runs 13 residues. Germline CDR1 MNHEY, CDR2 SVGAGI. CDR3 sequence reads: CASSYTGGREQYF. The CDR3 coding sequence is TGTGCCAGCAGTTATACGGGGGGGAGGGAGCAGTACTTC.

This chain connects TRBV10-2 to TRBJ2-3; TRBD1 aligns across 7 bases. The germline V gene has CDR1 WSHSY and CDR2 SAAADI. This CDR3 has 15 amino acids. J lost 2 bases, V lost 3 bases, and 5 bases had no gene match. The DNA for the CDR3 is TGCGCCAGCAGTGATTCAGGGGGTGACACAGATACGCAGTATTTT. Translation gives CASSDSGGDTDTQYF.

The rearrangement joins TRBV7-6 to TRBJ2-5, with a tentative D call TRBD2 (5 bases). The CDR3 sequence is 15 residues long. The ends were cut back, 4 bases at V and 5 bases at J, with 17 bases in the middle. CDR1 SGHVS and CDR2 FNYEAQ come from the germline V gene. CDR3 residues: CASSYDYYTGETQYF. The CDR3 DNA sequence: TGTGCCAGCAGCTACGACTACTACACCGGGGAGACCCAGTACTTC.

This clone was observed once. The chain has TRBV30 and TRBJ1-2, with D tentatively TRBD1 (5 bases). Germline CDR1 reads GTSNPN; CDR2 reads SVGIG (reference sequence). The CDR3 contains 14 residues. Trimming took off 5 bases at V and 0 bases at J, with 13 bases between the two ends. CDR3 sequence: CAWGRGGANYGYTF. The CDR3 DNA follows: TGTGCCTGGGGTCGGGGGGGAGCTAACTATGGCTACACCTTC.

V gene TRBV2 combines with J gene TRBJ1-1; 8 nucleotides align to TRBD1. V gave up 4 bases and J gave up 0 bases; unmatched junction bases: 1. Germline V gene sequence: CDR1 SNHLY, CDR2 FYNNEI. This CDR3 has 14 amino acids. The CDR3 protein is CASSGDRLNTEAFF. The CDR3 DNA reads TGTGCCAGCAGTGGGGACAGGTTGAACACTGAAGCTTTCTTT.

This sequence joins TRBV2 and TRBJ1-5; possible D gene TRBD1, 6 bases. The CDR3 totals 13 residues. CDR1 SNHLY and CDR2 FYNNEI come from the germline V gene. V lost 5 bases to trimming and J lost 7 bases, with 12 bases between them. The CDR3 DNA is TGTGCCAGCAGTCCTACAGGGTACCAGCCCCAGCATTTT. The encoded protein is CASSPTGYQPQHF.

The chain couples TRBV4-3 to TRBJ2-1; tentative D call: TRBD1 (6 bases). The V end was cut by 0 bases, the J end by 2 bases, with 8 bases between. The CDR3 covers 15 residues. CDR1 and CDR2 from the germline V gene are LGHNA and YSLEER. The CDR3 region has the DNA TGCGCCAGCAGCCAAGACAGGGGAACCTACAATGAGCAGTTCTTC. The encoded protein is CASSQDRGTYNEQFF.

In nucleotides, the CDR3 is TGTGCCAGCAGTGAACGGGACAGCCACACTGAAGCTTTCTTT. As protein: CASSERDSHTEAFF. The rearrangement joins TRBV9 to TRBJ1-1; 7 bases fit TRBD1. CDR1 is SGDLS, CDR2 YYNGEE, per germline. This CDR3 has 14 amino acids. V lost 5 bases to trimming and J lost 3 bases; unmatched junction nucleotides: 7.

This chain connects TRBV15 to TRBJ1-5; D is unresolved. This CDR3 is 13 amino acids long. V dropped 4 bases and J dropped 7 bases, with 11 bases sitting between them. Per germline, CDR1 LNHNV and CDR2 YYDKDF (reference sequence). In DNA form, the CDR3 reads TGTGCCACCAGCACCTTCCAACTCCAGCCCCAGCATTTT. It encodes CATSTFQLQPQHF.

CDR3 in amino acids: CASRQPGLNTGELFF. The CDR3 DNA is TGTGCCAGCAGGCAGCCGGGACTCAACACCGGGGAGCTGTTTTTT. This rearrangement joins TRBV6-5 to TRBJ2-2, with D maybe TRBD2 (6 bases). This CDR3 is built from 15 residues. In germline, CDR1 is MNHEY, CDR2 SVGAGI. V was shortened by 6 bases and J by 2 bases, with 13 bases between the two germline ends.

The chain recombines TRBV28 with TRBJ2-1; the match to TRBD2 covers 7 bases. CDR3 length: 15 amino acids. The V gene's germline CDR1 is MDHEN and CDR2 SYDVKM. V was clipped by 6 bases and J by 3 bases; unmatched bases: 8. In nucleotides, the CDR3 is TGTGCCAGCAGGCCTAGCGGTACTGTCTACAATGAGCAGTTCTTC. Protein product: CASRPSGTVYNEQFF.

The chain employs TRBV19 and TRBJ2-1, with 9 bases matching TRBD2. CDR3 length equals 14 residues. The germline V gene has CDR1 LNHDA and CDR2 SQIVND (reference sequence). V lost 4 bases and J lost 8; bases outside the gene matches: 6. CDR3 protein: CASSTSGRSDEQFF. CDR3 bases: TGTGCCAGTAGTACGAGCGGGAGGTCGGATGAGCAGTTCTTC. Using reference TRBV19 and TRBJ2-1 for the parts outside the CDR3, the full variable domain is DGGITQSPKYLFRKEGQNVTLSCEQNLNHDAMYWYRQDPGQGLRLIYYSQIVNDFQKGDIAEGYSVSREKKESFPLTVTSAQKNPTAFYLCASSTSGRSDEQFFGPGTRLTVL.

The chain has TRBV9 and TRBJ2-5, with a tentative D call TRBD2 (6 bases). Per the germline V gene, CDR1 is SGDLS and CDR2 is YYNGEE. V lost 0 bases, J lost 5 bases, and 14 bases lay in between. The CDR3 has 15 amino acids. The CDR3 sequence is CASSVARGWAETQYF. DNA of the CDR3: TGTGCCAGCAGCGTAGCTCGGGGGTGGGCCGAGACCCAGTACTTC.

This chain connects TRBV4-3 to TRBJ2-1, with 7 bases fitting TRBD2. V dropped 2 bases and J dropped 7; count of bases not matched to a gene: 11. Germline V gene sequence: CDR1 LGHNA, CDR2 YSLEER. The CDR3 spans 16 residues. CDR3: CASSQSATSALNEQFF. The CDR3 DNA reads as TGCGCCAGCAGCCAAAGCGCTACTAGCGCTCTGAATGAGCAGTTCTTC.